Listed here are 6 T cell receptor beta chains from one sample, sequenced in a study of CD8+ T cells in alopecia areata (dated by TCRdb to between 2018 and 2020). What this sample's time point label stands for: about four weeks on oral tofacitinib. This specimen's treatment or condition label, interpreted: oral pan-JAK inhibitor, 5-10 mg twice daily. Library preparation used the immunoSEQ multiplex PCR assay. RNA was extracted from all samples and reverse transcribed into cDNA, which served as template for TCR sequencing. In its TCRdb copy, this immuneACCESS table keeps in-frame sequences only and misses some clones. Where compared with another copy, unresolved V genes explain less than half of these, and the others have no known cause. For this sample there are more than 95,000 clones; over 55% appear just once. The ten largest clones add up to approximately 5.1% of the sample. The sequencing here drew on CD4+ T cells sorted from blood, taken at week 4, from a patient treated with tofacitinib. These receptors came from a human donor with alopecia areata.

This chain links TRBV7-8 with TRBJ2-7; 10 bases are shared with TRBD1. Germline V gene lookup returns CDR1 SGHVS and CDR2 FQNEAQ. The J segment lost 6 bases and the V segment lost 4 bases, leaving 6 bases of the junction unmatched. This CDR3 contains 14 residues. The CDR3 loop is CASSSKTGGREQYF. CDR3 in DNA: TGTGCCAGCAGCTCGAAGACAGGGGGCCGCGAGCAGTACTTC.

The chain employs TRBV30 and TRBJ1-1; no definite D call. There are 11 residues in the CDR3. Trimming took 7 bases from V and 12 from J, leaving 18 bases between them. Germline CDR1 and CDR2: GTSNPN and SVGIG (reference sequence). CDR3 in amino acids: CAFWPQLRTFF. The CDR3 DNA is TGTGCCTTCTGGCCCCAGCTCAGAACTTTCTTT.

The chain links TRBV7-9 to TRBJ2-5; 7 bases are shared with TRBD1. Germline loops: CDR1 SEHNR, CDR2 FQNEAQ (reference sequence). V trimming: 8 bases; J trimming: 1 base; junction bases outside the gene matches: 10. This CDR3 region has 15 residues. CDR3 coding DNA: TGTGCCAGCGCCTACGGGGACAGATCCCAAGAGACCCAGTACTTC. Protein sequence: CASAYGDRSQETQYF.

The rearrangement uses TRBV7-9 and TRBJ2-3, with TRBD2 identical over 14 bases. This CDR3 spans 16 amino acids. The trim removed 5 bases at V and 3 bases at J, leaving 4 bases unmatched. Germline V gene lookup returns CDR1 SEHNR and CDR2 FQNEAQ (reference sequence). The CDR3, as DNA: TGTGCCAGCAGCGACCGACTAGCGGGAGGGACAGATACGCAGTATTTT. This translates into CASSDRLAGGTDTQYF.

This clone appeared a few times. This rearrangement joins TRBV9 to TRBJ1-5, with 8 bases matching TRBD1. Germline values: CDR1 SGDLS, CDR2 YYNGEE. The CDR3 runs 18 residues. The CDR3 coding sequence is TGTGGGACCCCGAAACCCCCATGGCGGACAGGGTACAATCAGCCCCAGCATTTT. This gives the protein CGTPKPPWRTGYNQPQHF. Supplemented by reference TRBV9 and TRBJ1-5, the full variable domain reads DSGVTQTPKHLITATGQRVTLRCSPRSGDLSVYWYQQSLDQGLQFLIQYYNGEERAKGNILERFSAQQFPDLHSELNLSSLELGDSALYFCGTPKPPWRTGYNQPQHFGDGTRLSIL.

The chain links TRBV7-2 to TRBJ1-3; D is possibly TRBD1 (6 bases). This CDR3 has 15 residues. The germline gives CDR1 SGHTA, CDR2 FQGNSA. Trimming removed 1 base at V and 4 bases at J, with 11 bases between. Here the CDR3 reads CASSLGQAPGNTIYF. DNA for the CDR3: TGTGCCAGCAGCTTAGGACAGGCACCCGGAAACACCATATATTTT.